This T cell receptor beta chain was obtained from a study of post-analysis software for immune sequencing data. Study details: Relapsing-remitting, secondary progressive and progressive-relapsing courses of multiple sclerosis were included. Points from the study as a whole: The study found TRBV5-6, TRBV5-1 and TRBV20-1 among 4 or 5 TRBV segments more frequent in patients than controls. Samples prepared in the same batch strongly co-clustered by F measure. Controls showed significantly higher normalized Chao1 diversity than did multiple sclerosis patients.

V shed 2 bases and J 3 bases; nucleotides not matched to a gene: 13. The CDR3 is 18 amino acids. The germline gives CDR1 SGHRS, CDR2 YFSETQ. As regards this clonotype: Its antigen remains unknown.

TCR beta libraries were prepared from cDNA with unique molecular identifiers. Input of about 0.9 to 10 million T cells yielded a few hundred thousand cDNA molecules. One entry per CDR3 protein results from TCRdb running MiXCR on the PCR reads. The sample gives some 260,000 distinct CDR3 sequences, just over 35% of which show up once; less than 6% is in the top ten. Specimen: blood. The sequence came from a girl aged 10-17 years with multiple sclerosis. The chain links TRBV5-1 to TRBJ2-2, with 7 nucleotides matching TRBD2. CDR3 protein: CASSFGRREDEDTGELFF. The CDR3 region has the DNA TGCGCCAGCAGCTTCGGGCGCCGGGAGGATGAGGACACCGGGGAGCTGTTTTTT. The full variable domain, in which reference TRBV5-1 and TRBJ2-2 provide the parts outside the CDR3, is KAGVTQTPRYLIKTRGQQVTLSCSPISGHRSVSWYQQTPGQGLQFLFEYFSETQRNKGNFPGRFSGRQFSNSRSEMNVSTLELGDSALYLCASSFGRREDEDTGELFFGEGSRLTVL.